Below, 15 T cell receptor beta chains from the same sample are listed, as sequenced in a study of human thymus T cells. The method was immunoSEQ multiplex PCR; TCRdb's version includes in-frame clones alone and lacks a portion of them. The sample contains some 78,000 clones, roughly 96% of which appear only once. Resections were taken during corrective heart surgery, and the thymus tissue came from these. Sequenced sample: thymus tissue. The receptors shown here come from a boy less than two years old with a congenital heart defect but otherwise immunologically healthy.

This chain joins TRBV5-6 and TRBJ2-2; the match to TRBD2 covers 9 bases. V shed 0 bases, J shed 7 bases, and the junction held 16 bases outside the gene matches. CDR3 size: 19 residues. From germline, CDR1 is SGHDT and CDR2 YYEEEE. For the CDR3, the DNA is TGTGCCAGCAGCTTGGCTCGGCGGACCGGCGGGAGGGCCGTCGGGGAGCTGTTTTTT. Protein sequence: CASSLARRTGGRAVGELFF.

The CDR3 protein is CASSVMGQNTEAFF. The CDR3 DNA sequence: TGTGCCAGCTCAGTCATGGGGCAGAACACTGAAGCTTTCTTT. The chain is built from TRBV18 and TRBJ1-1; possible D gene TRBD1, 5 bases. The V and J ends lost 5 bases and 1 base respectively, with 11 bases between them. The CDR3 is made up of 14 amino acids. Per germline, CDR1 KGHSH and CDR2 LQKENI.

This clone was counted a few times. V is TRBV7-9 and J is TRBJ1-5, with D possibly matching TRBD1 (6 bases). The V and J ends lost 3 bases and 3 bases respectively, with 9 bases between them. This CDR3 region has 14 residues. Germline lookup yields CDR1 SEHNR and CDR2 FQNEAQ (reference sequence). The CDR3 nucleotides read TGTGCCAGCAGCTTTACAGGGTTCAATCAGCCCCAGCATTTT. This translates into CASSFTGFNQPQHF. The full variable domain, in which reference TRBV7-9 and TRBJ1-5 provide the parts outside the CDR3, is DTGVSQNPRHKITKRGQNVTFRCDPISEHNRLYWYRQTLGQGPEFLTYFQNEAQLEKSRLLSDRFSAERPKGSFSTLEIQRTEQGDSAMYLCASSFTGFNQPQHFGDGTRLSIL.

The chain joins TRBV19 to TRBJ1-2; a weak D match, TRBD1 (5 bases). V was shortened by 4 bases and J by 8 bases, with 17 bases between the two germline ends. Per the germline V gene, CDR1 is LNHDA and CDR2 is SQIVND (reference sequence). There are 14 residues in the CDR3. The CDR3 loop is CASSTPRDGKGYTF. DNA for the CDR3: TGTGCCAGTAGTACCCCCCGGGACGGCAAAGGCTACACCTTC.

The rearrangement uses TRBV19 and TRBJ1-2; 7 bases align to TRBD1. This CDR3 has 13 amino acids. The germline gives CDR1 LNHDA, CDR2 SQIVND (reference sequence). The junction had 5 bases not matched to a gene; V was cut back by 5 bases and J by 5 bases. The CDR3 spells CASSVGQDYGYTF. DNA of the CDR3: TGTGCCAGTAGTGTCGGACAGGATTATGGCTACACCTTC.

The chain uses TRBV7-6 and TRBJ2-7, with D perhaps matching TRBD1 (6 bases). The CDR3 extends over 14 amino acids. V was clipped by 2 bases and J by 9 bases, with 17 bases between them. The V gene's germline CDR1 is SGHVS and CDR2 FNYEAQ. The CDR3 here is CASSLYGQGGMQYF. CDR3 coding DNA: TGTGCCAGCAGCTTATACGGCCAAGGGGGTATGCAGTACTTC.

The V and J genes are TRBV6-6 and TRBJ1-3, with 8 bases matching TRBD1. This CDR3 spans 16 amino acids. The J segment lost 2 bases and the V segment lost 5 bases, leaving 8 bases of the junction unmatched. CDR1 is MNHNY, CDR2 SVGAGI, per germline (reference sequence). The CDR3 DNA follows: TGTGCCAGCAGTCCCGGACAGGGAAGGGCTGGAAACACCATATATTTT. It is translated as CASSPGQGRAGNTIYF.

In nucleotides, the CDR3 is TGTGCCAGCAGCTCCTCCGGACAGGGATATGAAAAACTGTTTTTT. Translating gives CASSSSGQGYEKLFF. This chain uses TRBV5-4 with TRBJ1-4, with 8 bases fitting TRBD1. V lost 3 bases to trimming and J lost 6 bases; unmatched junction nucleotides: 7. The germline CDR1 and CDR2 sequences are SGHNT and YYREEE (reference sequence). The CDR3 is 15 residues long.

This rearrangement joins TRBV12-5 to TRBJ2-1; TRBD2 aligns across 13 bases. Germline CDR1 is LGHNT and CDR2 is FRNRAP. The length of the CDR3 is 19 residues. V lost 3 bases, J lost 7 bases, and 15 bases stayed unmatched. CDR3 in amino acids: CASGFSWKEGTSGENEQFF. As DNA, the CDR3 is TGTGCTAGTGGTTTTTCGTGGAAAGAAGGGACTAGCGGGGAAAATGAGCAGTTCTTC.

The gene calls are TRBV7-9 and TRBJ2-5; 10 positions match TRBD2. Germline V CDR1 and CDR2: SEHNR, FQNEAQ (reference sequence). V lost 5 bases and J lost 1; bases outside the gene matches: 4. The CDR3 loop spans 15 amino acids. The DNA for the CDR3 is TGTGCCAGCAGCCGCGGACTAGCGGCCCAAGAGACCCAGTACTTC. Translating gives CASSRGLAAQETQYF.

This sequence joins TRBV5-1 and TRBJ2-1; the match to TRBD2 covers 16 bases. Germline CDR1 is SGHRS and CDR2 is YFSETQ. Losses at the gene ends were 5 bases for V and 15 bases for J; bases not matched to a gene: 5. This CDR3 has 13 amino acids. CDR3 nucleotide sequence: TGCGCCAGCAGAGGGACTAGCGGGAGGGCCTCGTTCTTC. Translated, it gives CASRGTSGRASFF.

The rearrangement links TRBV10-2 to TRBJ2-2; TRBD1 agrees at 9 bases. The junction had 5 bases not matched to a gene; V was cut back by 11 bases and J by 1 base. CDR1 is WSHSY and CDR2 is SAAADI in the germline V gene. This CDR3 region has 14 residues. The CDR3 here is CACYRGQNTGELFF. The CDR3 DNA sequence: TGCGCCTGCTACAGGGGGCAGAACACCGGGGAGCTGTTTTTT.

The chain uses TRBV5-5 and TRBJ2-5; no definite D call. CDR3 size: 14 residues. The ends were cut back, 4 bases at V and 1 base at J, with 11 bases in the middle. Germline V CDR1 and CDR2: SGHKS, YYEKEE (reference sequence). CDR3 coding DNA: TGTGCCAGCAGCAGCAATAGGGTCCAAGAGACCCAGTACTTC. This codes for CASSSNRVQETQYF.

The V gene is TRBV30, the J gene TRBJ1-6; perhaps TRBD1 as D (5 bases). Trimming took off 1 base at V and 5 bases at J, with 18 bases between the two ends. Germline lookup yields CDR1 GTSNPN and CDR2 SVGIG (reference sequence). The CDR3 is made up of 17 amino acids. In DNA, the CDR3 is TGTGCCTGGAGTGACACAAACCCTAGGGGTAATAATTCACCCCTCCACTTT. It codes for CAWSDTNPRGNNSPLHF.

CDR3 amino acids: CASRTIGGGYTF. CDR3 bases: TGTGCCAGCAGAACCATTGGGGGGGGCTACACCTTC. This chain links TRBV6-1 with TRBJ1-2, with D possibly matching TRBD1 (5 bases). The CDR3 sequence is 12 residues long. V lost 6 bases and J 8 bases, leaving 13 bases between the germline ends. Germline-derived CDR1 and CDR2 are MNHNS and SASEGT.